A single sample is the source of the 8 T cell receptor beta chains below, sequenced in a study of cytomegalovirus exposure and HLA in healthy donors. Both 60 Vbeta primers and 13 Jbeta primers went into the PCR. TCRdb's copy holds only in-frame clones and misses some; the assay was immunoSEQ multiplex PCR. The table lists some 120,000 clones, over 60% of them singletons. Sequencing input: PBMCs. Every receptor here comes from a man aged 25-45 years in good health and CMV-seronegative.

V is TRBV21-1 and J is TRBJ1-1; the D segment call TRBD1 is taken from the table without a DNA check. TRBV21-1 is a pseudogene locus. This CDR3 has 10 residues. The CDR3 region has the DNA TGTGCCAGCGGGCCCCCCGAAGCTTTCTTT. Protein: CASGPPEAFF.

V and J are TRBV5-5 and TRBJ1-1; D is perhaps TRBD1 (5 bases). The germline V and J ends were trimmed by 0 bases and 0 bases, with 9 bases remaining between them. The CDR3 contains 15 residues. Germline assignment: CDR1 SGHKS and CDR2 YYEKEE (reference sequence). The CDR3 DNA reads TGTGCCAGCAGCTTGGAAGGACAACTGAACACTGAAGCTTTCTTT. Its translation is CASSLEGQLNTEAFF.

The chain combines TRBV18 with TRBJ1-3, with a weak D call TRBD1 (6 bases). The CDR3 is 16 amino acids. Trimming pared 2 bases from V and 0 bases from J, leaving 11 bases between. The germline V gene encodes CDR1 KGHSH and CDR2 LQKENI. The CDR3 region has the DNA TGTGCCAGCTCACCATTGGACAGTGACTCTGGAAACACCATATATTTT. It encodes CASSPLDSDSGNTIYF. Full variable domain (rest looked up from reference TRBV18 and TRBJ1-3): NAGVMQNPRHLVRRRGQEARLRCSPMKGHSHVYWYRQLPEEGLKFMVYLQKENIIDESGMPKERFSAEFPKEGPSILRIQQVVRGDSAAYFCASSPLDSDSGNTIYFGEGSWLTVV.

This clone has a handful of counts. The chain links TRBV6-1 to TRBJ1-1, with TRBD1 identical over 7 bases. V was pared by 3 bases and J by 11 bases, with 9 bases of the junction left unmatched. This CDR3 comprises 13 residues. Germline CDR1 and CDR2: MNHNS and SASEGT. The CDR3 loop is CASSDPGQYSAFF. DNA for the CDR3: TGTGCCAGCAGTGATCCGGGACAGTATTCGGCTTTCTTT.

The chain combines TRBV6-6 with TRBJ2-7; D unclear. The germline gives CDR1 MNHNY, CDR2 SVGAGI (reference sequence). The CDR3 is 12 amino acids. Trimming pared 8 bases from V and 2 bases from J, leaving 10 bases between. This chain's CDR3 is CASGLLTYEQYF. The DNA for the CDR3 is TGTGCCAGCGGGCTTCTAACCTACGAGCAGTACTTC.

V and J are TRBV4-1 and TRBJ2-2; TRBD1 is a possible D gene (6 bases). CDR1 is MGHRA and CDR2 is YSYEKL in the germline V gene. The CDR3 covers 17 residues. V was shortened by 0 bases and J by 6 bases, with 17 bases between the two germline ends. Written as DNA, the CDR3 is TGCGCCAGCAGCCAAGATAGTTCGACAGGCTGGGCCGGGGAGCTGTTTTTT. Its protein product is CASSQDSSTGWAGELFF.

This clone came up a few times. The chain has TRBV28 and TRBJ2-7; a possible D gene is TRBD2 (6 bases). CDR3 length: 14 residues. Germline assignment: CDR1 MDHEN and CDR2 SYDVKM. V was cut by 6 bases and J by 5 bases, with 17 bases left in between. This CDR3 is CASSFPGRIDEQYF. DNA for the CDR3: TGTGCCAGCAGCTTCCCCGGGAGAATTGACGAGCAGTACTTC.

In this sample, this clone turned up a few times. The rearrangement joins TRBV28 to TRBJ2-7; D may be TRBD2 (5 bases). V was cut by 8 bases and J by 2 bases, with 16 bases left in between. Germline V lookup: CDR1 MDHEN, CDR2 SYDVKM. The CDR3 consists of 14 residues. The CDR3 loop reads CASASGLLPYEQYF. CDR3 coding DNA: TGTGCCAGCGCGAGCGGCTTACTCCCCTACGAGCAGTACTTC.